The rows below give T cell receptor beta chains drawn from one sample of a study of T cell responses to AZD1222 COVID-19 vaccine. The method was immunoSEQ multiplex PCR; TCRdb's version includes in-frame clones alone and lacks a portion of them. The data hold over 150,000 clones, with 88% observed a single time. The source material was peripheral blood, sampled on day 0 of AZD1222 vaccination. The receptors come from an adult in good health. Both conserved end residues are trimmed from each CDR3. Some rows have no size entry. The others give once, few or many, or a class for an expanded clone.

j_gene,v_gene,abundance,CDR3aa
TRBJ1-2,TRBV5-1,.,ASSPGSTGNYGYT
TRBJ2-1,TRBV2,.,ASSDRRGGYNEQF
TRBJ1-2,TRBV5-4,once,ASSPTEALRGYT
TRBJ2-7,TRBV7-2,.,ASSLVTVSHEQY
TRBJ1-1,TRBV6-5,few,ASTGGRTEAF
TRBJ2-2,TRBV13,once,ASSLGRPNTGELF
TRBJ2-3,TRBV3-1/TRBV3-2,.,ASSQVLAGTDTQY
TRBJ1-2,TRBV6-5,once,ASRPGPLNYGYT
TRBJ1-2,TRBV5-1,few,ASSQQQGYNGYT
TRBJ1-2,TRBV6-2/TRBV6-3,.,ASSDLGRYYGYT
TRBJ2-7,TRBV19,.,ASSTGQGSYEQY
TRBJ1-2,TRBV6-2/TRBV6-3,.,ASSHRGAVVYGYT